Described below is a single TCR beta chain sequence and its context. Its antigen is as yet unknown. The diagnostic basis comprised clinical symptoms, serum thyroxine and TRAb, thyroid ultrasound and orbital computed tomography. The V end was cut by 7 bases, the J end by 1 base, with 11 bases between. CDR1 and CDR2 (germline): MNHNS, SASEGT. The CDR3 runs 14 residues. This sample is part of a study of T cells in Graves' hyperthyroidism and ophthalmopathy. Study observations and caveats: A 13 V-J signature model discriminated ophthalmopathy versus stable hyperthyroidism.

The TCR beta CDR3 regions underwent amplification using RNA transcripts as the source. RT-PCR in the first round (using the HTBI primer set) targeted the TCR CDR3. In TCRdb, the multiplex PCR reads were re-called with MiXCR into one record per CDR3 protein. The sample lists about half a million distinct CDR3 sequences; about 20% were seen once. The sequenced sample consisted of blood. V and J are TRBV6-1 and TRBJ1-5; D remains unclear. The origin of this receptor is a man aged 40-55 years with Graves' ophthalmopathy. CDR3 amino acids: CASTERQSNQPQHF. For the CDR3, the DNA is TGTGCCAGCACCGAACGTCAGAGCAATCAGCCCCAGCATTTT.